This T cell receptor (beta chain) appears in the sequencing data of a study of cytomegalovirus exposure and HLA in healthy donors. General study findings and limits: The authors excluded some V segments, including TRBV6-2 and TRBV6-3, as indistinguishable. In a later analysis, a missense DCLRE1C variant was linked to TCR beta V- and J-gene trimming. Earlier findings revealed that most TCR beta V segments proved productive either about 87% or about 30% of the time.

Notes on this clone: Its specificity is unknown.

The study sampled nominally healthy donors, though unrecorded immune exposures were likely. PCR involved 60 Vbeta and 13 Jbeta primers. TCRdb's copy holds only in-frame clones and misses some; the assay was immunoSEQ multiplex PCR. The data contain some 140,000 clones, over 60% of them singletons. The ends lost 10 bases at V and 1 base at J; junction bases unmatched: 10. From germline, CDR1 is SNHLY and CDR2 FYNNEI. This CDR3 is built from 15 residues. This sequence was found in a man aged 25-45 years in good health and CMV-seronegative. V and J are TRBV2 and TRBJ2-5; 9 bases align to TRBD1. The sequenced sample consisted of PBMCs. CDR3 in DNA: TGTGCCACCACTCCTCGGGACAGGGCCCAAGAGACCCAGTACTTC. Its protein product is CATTPRDRAQETQYF.